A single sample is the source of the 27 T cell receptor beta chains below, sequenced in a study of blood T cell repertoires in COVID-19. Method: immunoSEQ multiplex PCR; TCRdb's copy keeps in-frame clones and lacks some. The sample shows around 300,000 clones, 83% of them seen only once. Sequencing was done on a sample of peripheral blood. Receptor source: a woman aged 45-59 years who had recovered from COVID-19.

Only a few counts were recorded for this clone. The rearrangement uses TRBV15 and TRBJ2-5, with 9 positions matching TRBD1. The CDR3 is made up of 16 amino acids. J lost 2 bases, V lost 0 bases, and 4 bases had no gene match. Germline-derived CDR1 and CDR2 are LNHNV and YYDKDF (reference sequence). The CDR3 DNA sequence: TGTGCCACCAGCAGAGACGGGGGGACAGGGCAAGAGACCCAGTACTTC. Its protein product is CATSRDGGTGQETQYF.

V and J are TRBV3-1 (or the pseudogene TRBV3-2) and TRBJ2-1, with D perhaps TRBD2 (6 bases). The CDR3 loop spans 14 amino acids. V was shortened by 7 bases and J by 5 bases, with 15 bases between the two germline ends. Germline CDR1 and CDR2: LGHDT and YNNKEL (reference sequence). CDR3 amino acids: CASTHSGGDNEQFF. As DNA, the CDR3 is TGTGCCAGCACCCACAGTGGAGGGGACAATGAGCAGTTCTTC.

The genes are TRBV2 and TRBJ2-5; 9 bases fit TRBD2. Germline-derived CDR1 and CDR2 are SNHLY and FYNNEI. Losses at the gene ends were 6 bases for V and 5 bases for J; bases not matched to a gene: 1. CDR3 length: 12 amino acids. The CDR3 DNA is TGTGCCAGCAGGCGGGGGGGCGAGACCCAGTACTTC. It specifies CASRRGGETQYF.

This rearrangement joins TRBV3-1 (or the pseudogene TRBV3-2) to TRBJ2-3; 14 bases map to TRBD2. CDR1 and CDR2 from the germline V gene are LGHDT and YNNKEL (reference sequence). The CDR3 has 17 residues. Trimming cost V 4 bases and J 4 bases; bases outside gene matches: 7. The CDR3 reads CASSRGLAGGLSDTQYF. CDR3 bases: TGTGCCAGCAGCCGCGGACTAGCGGGGGGTTTATCAGATACGCAGTATTTT.

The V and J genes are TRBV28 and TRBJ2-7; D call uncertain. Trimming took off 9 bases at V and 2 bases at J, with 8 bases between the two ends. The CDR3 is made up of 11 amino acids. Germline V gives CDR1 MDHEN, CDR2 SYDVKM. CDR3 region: CASATAYEQYF. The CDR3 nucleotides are TGTGCCAGTGCGACTGCCTACGAGCAGTACTTC.

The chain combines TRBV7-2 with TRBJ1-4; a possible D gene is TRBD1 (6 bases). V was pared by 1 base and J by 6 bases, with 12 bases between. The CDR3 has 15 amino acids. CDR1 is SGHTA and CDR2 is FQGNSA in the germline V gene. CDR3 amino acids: CASSLVSTGDEKLFF. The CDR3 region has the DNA TGTGCCAGCAGCTTAGTTTCGACAGGTGATGAAAAACTGTTTTTT.

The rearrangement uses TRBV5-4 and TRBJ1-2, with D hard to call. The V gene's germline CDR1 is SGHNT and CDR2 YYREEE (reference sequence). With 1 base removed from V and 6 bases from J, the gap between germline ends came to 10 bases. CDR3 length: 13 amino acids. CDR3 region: CASSLTGLDGYTF. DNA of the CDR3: TGTGCCAGCAGCTTGACGGGATTGGATGGCTACACCTTC.

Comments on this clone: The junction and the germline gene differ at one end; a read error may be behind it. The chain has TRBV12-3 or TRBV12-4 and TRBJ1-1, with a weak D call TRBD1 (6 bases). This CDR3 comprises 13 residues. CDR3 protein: CASSSSTGHFSVF. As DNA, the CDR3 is TGTGCCAGCAGCTCCTCAACGGGACACTTTTCGGTCTTT.

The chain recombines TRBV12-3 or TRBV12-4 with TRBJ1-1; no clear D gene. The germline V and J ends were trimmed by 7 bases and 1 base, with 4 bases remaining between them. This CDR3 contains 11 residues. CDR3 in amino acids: CASIQNTEAFF. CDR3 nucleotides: TGTGCCAGCATACAGAACACTGAAGCTTTCTTT.

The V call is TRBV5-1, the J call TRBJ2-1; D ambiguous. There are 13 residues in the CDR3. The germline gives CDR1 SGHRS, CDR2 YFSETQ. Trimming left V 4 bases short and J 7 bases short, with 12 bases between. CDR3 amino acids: CASSDQPRNEQFF. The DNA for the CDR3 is TGCGCCAGCAGCGACCAACCTAGGAATGAGCAGTTCTTC.

The CDR3 region has the DNA TGTGCCAGCAGCCGACGACAGGGACTCATGAACACTGAAGCTTTCTTT. This codes for CASSRRQGLMNTEAFF. The rearrangement joins TRBV11-2 to TRBJ1-1, with TRBD1 matching 7 bases. V trimming: 5 bases; J trimming: 0 bases; junction bases outside the gene matches: 9. The CDR3 extends over 16 amino acids. CDR1 is SGHAT and CDR2 is FQNNGV in the germline V gene.

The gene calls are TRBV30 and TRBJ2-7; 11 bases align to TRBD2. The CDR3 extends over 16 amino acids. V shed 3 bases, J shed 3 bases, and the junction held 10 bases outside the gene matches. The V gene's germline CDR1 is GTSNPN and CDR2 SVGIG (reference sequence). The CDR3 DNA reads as TGTGCCTGGAGCCCACGGGGTACTAGCGGGGGCTACGAGCAGTACTTC. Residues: CAWSPRGTSGGYEQYF.

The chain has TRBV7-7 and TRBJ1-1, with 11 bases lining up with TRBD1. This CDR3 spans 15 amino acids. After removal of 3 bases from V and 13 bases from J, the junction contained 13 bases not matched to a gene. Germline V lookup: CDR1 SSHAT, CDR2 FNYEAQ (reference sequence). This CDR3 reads CASSLSPGQGEVVFF. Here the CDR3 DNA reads TGTGCCAGCAGCTTGTCCCCGGGACAGGGGGAAGTAGTTTTCTTT.

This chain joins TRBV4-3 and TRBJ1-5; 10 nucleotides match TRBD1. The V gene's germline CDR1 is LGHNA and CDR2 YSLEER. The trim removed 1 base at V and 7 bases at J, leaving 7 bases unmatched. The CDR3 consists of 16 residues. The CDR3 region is CASSQARDRGFQPQHF. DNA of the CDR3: TGCGCCAGCAGCCAAGCCCGGGACAGGGGTTTCCAGCCCCAGCATTTT.

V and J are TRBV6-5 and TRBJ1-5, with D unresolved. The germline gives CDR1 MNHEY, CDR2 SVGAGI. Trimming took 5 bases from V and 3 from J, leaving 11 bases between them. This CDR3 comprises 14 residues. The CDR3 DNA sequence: TGTGCCAGCAGTAAATGGCAGGACAATCAGCCCCAGCATTTT. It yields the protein CASSKWQDNQPQHF.

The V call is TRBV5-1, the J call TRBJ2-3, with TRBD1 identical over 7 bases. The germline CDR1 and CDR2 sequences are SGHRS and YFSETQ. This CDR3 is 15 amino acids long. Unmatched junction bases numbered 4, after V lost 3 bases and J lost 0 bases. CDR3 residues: CASSSGQTSTDTQYF. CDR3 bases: TGCGCCAGCAGCTCGGGACAGACTAGCACAGATACGCAGTATTTT.

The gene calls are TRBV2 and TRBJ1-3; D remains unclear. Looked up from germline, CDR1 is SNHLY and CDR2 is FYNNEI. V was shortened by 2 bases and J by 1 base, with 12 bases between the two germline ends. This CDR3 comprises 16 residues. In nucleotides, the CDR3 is TGTGCCAGCAGTGAATCTAGACCGACGTCTGGAAACACCATATATTTT. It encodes CASSESRPTSGNTIYF.

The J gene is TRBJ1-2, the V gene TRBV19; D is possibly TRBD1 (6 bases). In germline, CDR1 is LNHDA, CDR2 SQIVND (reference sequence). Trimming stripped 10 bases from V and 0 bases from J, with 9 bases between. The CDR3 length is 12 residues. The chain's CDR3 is CATGAANYGYTF. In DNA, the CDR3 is TGTGCCACAGGGGCAGCTAACTATGGCTACACCTTC.

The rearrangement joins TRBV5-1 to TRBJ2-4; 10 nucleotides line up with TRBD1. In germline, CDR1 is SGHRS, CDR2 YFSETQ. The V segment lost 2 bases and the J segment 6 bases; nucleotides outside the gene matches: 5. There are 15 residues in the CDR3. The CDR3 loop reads CASSLRDRGRNIQYF. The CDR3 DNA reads TGCGCCAGCAGCTTAAGGGACAGGGGAAGAAACATTCAGTACTTC.

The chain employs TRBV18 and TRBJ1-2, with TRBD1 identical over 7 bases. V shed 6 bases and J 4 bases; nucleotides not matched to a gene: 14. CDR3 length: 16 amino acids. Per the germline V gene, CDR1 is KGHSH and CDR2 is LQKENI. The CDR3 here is CASSPTPGQATYGYTF. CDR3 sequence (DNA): TGTGCCAGCTCGCCTACACCTGGACAGGCCACCTATGGCTACACCTTC.

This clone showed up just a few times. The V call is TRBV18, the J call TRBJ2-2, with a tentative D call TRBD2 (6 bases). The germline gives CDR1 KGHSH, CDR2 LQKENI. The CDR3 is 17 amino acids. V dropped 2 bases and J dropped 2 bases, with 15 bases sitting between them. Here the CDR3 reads CASSPGSGRLNTGELFF. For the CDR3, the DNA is TGTGCCAGCTCACCAGGGAGCGGGCGACTCAACACCGGGGAGCTGTTTTTT.

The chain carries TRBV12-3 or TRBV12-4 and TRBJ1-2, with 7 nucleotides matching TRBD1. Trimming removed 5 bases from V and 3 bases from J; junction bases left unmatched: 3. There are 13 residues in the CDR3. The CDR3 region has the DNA TGTGCCAGCAGTGGACAGGCGCACTATGGCTACACCTTC. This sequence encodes CASSGQAHYGYTF.

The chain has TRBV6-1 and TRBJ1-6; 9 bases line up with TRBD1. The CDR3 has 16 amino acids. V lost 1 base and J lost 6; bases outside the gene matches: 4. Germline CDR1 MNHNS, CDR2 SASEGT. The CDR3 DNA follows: TGTGCCAGCAGTGAAGGGACAGGGGATAGTAATTCACCCCTCCACTTT. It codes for CASSEGTGDSNSPLHF.

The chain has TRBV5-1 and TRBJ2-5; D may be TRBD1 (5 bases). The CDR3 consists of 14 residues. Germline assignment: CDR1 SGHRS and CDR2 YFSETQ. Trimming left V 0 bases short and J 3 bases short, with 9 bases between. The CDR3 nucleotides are TGCGCCAGCAGCTTGGATGGCAGGGAAGAGACCCAGTACTTC. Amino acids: CASSLDGREETQYF.

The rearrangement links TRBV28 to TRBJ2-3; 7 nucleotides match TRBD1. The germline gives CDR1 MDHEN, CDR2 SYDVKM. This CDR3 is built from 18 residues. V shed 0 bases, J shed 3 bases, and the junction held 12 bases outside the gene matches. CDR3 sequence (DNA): TGTGCCAGCAGTTTATGGGGTAGGGGGCAAGAAGGGACAGATACGCAGTATTTT. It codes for CASSLWGRGQEGTDTQYF.

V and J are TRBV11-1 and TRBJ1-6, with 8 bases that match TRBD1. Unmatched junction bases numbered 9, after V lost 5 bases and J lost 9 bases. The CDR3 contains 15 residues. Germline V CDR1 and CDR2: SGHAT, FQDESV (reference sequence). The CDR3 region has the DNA TGTGCCAGCAGCCTACAGGGGGACCTAAGTTCACCCCTCCACTTT. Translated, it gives CASSLQGDLSSPLHF.

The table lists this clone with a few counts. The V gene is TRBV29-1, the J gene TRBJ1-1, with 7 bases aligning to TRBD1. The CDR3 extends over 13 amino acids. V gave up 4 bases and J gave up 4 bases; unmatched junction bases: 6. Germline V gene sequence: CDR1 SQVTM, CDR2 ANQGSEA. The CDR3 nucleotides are TGCAGCGTTGCTCAGGGGGTTGCCACTGAAGCTTTCTTT. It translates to CSVAQGVATEAFF.